One and the same sample provided the 30 T cell receptor beta chains below, sequenced in a study of blood T cells in healthy people across ages. The use of a sample-barcoded 5' primer and a J-beta primer mix characterized a second PCR of about 7 to 12 cycles. One entry per CDR3 protein, called by TCRdb with MiXCR from the 5' RACE reads. The repertoire includes some 1.4 million distinct CDR3 sequences, around 42% of them detected once, and roughly 7.9% sits in the top ten. Sequenced material: blood. The receptors derive from a woman aged 18 to 35 in good health.

This clonotype has a handful of counts. The CDR3 reads CSARALGGTGAYEQYF. In DNA form, the CDR3 reads TGCAGTGCTAGAGCCTTAGGGGGGACAGGGGCCTACGAGCAGTACTTC. The chain links TRBV20-1 to TRBJ2-7, with 10 bases fitting TRBD1. The CDR3 is made up of 16 amino acids. In germline, CDR1 is DFQATT, CDR2 SNEGSKA (reference sequence). V gave up 1 base and J gave up 2 bases; unmatched junction bases: 8.

This clonotype was seen repeatedly, ten times or more. The V and J genes are TRBV6-6 and TRBJ1-5, with 8 bases fitting TRBD1. Trimming removed 2 bases from V and 7 bases from J; junction bases left unmatched: 1. The CDR3 sequence is 13 residues long. Germline V gene data show CDR1 as MNHNY and CDR2 as SVGAGI (reference sequence). Written as DNA, the CDR3 is TGTGCCAGCAGTTACGACAGGGGCCAGCCCCAGCATTTT. Protein sequence: CASSYDRGQPQHF.

Of note for this clonotype: One junction end disagrees with the germline gene, perhaps due to a read error. V and J are TRBV4-1 and TRBJ2-5, with D possibly TRBD2 on 5 matching bases. Germline assignment: CDR1 MGHRA and CDR2 YSYEKL. The CDR3 consists of 14 residues. The CDR3 coding sequence is TGCGTCAGCAGCCAAGGGATCACGGGGTACCAGCAGTACTTC. Its protein product is CVSSQGITGYQQYF.

This clonotype has a handful of counts. The chain uses TRBV5-1 and TRBJ1-2; no clear D gene. The CDR3 spans 14 residues. V lost 4 bases, J lost 3 bases, and 13 bases lay in between. Germline CDR1 is SGHRS and CDR2 is YFSETQ. CDR3 coding DNA: TGCGCCAGCAGCCTGGAGAGAGAGGACTATGGCTACACCTTC. Encoded protein: CASSLEREDYGYTF.

V is TRBV10-3 and J is TRBJ1-1, with D tentatively TRBD1 (6 bases). The CDR3 runs to 15 residues. Trimming removed 0 bases from V and 7 bases from J, with 15 bases in between. Per germline, CDR1 ENHRY and CDR2 SYGVKD. The DNA of the CDR3 is TGTGCCATCAGTGAGTCGAATAGGGGGTTCGGTGAAGCTTTCTTT. Its protein product is CAISESNRGFGEAFF.

Points on this clonotype: This sequence may be a read error, since a much larger clone differs from it by one base. The chain couples TRBV7-8 to TRBJ2-1; maybe TRBD2 (6 bases). Trimming stripped 6 bases from V and 3 bases from J, with 15 bases between. The CDR3 length is 15 residues. Germline CDR1 SGHVS, CDR2 FQNEAQ. The CDR3 DNA sequence: TGTGCCAGCAGGTTAACTAGCAGGAGCTACAATGAGCAGTTCTTC. Its translation: CASRLTSRSYNEQFF. Full variable domain (missing parts from reference TRBV7-8 and TRBJ2-1): GAGVSQSPRYKVAKRGQDVALRCDPISGHVSLFWYQQALGQGPEFLTYFQNEAQLDKSGLPSDRFFAERPEGSVSTLKIQRTQQEDSAVYLCASRLTSRSYNEQFFGPGTRLTVL.

This clonotype has just a few counts. This rearrangement joins TRBV2 to TRBJ2-1, with TRBD1 as a possible D gene (6 bases). Germline V gene lookup returns CDR1 SNHLY and CDR2 FYNNEI. The CDR3 loop spans 14 amino acids. V lost 7 bases to trimming and J lost 0 bases, with 10 bases between them. CDR3 loop: CASKDSSSYNEQFF. In DNA form, the CDR3 reads TGTGCCAGCAAGGACAGCAGCTCCTACAATGAGCAGTTCTTC. The full variable domain, with the rest looked up from reference TRBV2 and TRBJ2-1, is EPEVTQTPSHQVTQMGQEVILRCVPISNHLYFYWYRQILGQKVEFLVSFYNNEISEKSEIFDDQFSVERPDGSNFTLKIRSTKLEDSAMYFCASKDSSSYNEQFFGPGTRLTVL.

This chain joins TRBV7-7 and TRBJ2-1, with 11 bases fitting TRBD2. Germline V lookup: CDR1 SSHAT, CDR2 FNYEAQ (reference sequence). V lost 1 base and J lost 8; bases outside the gene matches: 4. The CDR3 runs 15 residues. The CDR3 DNA follows: TGTGCCAGCAGCTTAGACACTAGCGGGAGCCATGAGCAGTTCTTC. Encoded protein: CASSLDTSGSHEQFF.

This chain joins TRBV7-9 and TRBJ2-1; maybe TRBD2 (5 bases). Germline V gives CDR1 SEHNR, CDR2 FQNEAQ (reference sequence). The CDR3 is 14 amino acids. Trimming left V 2 bases short and J 10 bases short, with 15 bases between. The CDR3 DNA sequence: TGTGCCAGCAGCTTATTCGTCGGGGTTGACGAGCAGTTCTTC. This sequence encodes CASSLFVGVDEQFF.

The gene calls are TRBV28 and TRBJ2-1; D is ambiguous. Per germline, CDR1 MDHEN and CDR2 SYDVKM. V dropped 5 bases and J dropped 1 base, with 6 bases sitting between them. This CDR3 is built from 13 residues. CDR3 DNA: TGTGCCAGCAGTGTAAGATCCTACAATGAGCAGTTCTTC. Translated: CASSVRSYNEQFF. Using reference TRBV28 and TRBJ2-1 for the parts outside the CDR3, the full variable domain is DVKVTQSSRYLVKRTGEKVFLECVQDMDHENMFWYRQDPGLGLRLIYFSYDVKMKEKGDIPEGYSVSREKKERFSLILESASTNQTSMYLCASSVRSYNEQFFGPGTRLTVL.

V is TRBV10-3 and J is TRBJ2-5, with D tentatively TRBD2 (6 bases). Looked up from germline, CDR1 is ENHRY and CDR2 is SYGVKD. With 8 bases removed from V and 11 bases from J, the gap between germline ends came to 27 bases. The CDR3 runs to 15 residues. CDR3 sequence reads: CAISKASSGYNEQYF. The CDR3 DNA sequence: TGTGCCATCTCTAAGGCCAGTAGCGGTTACAATGAGCAGTACTTC.

The gene calls are TRBV6-2 or TRBV6-3 and TRBJ2-7; tentative D call: TRBD2 (5 bases). Trimming pared 3 bases from V and 3 bases from J, leaving 18 bases between. The CDR3 has 16 amino acids. Germline lookup yields CDR1 MNHEY and CDR2 SVGEGT. The DNA of the CDR3 is TGTGCCAGCAGTTATGGAGTCGGTGGAGGCGGCTACGAGCAGTACTTC. This sequence encodes CASSYGVGGGGYEQYF.

The gene calls are TRBV20-1 and TRBJ2-5; 14 bases match TRBD2. V trimming: 5 bases; J trimming: 11 bases; junction bases outside the gene matches: 16. Per the germline V gene, CDR1 is DFQATT and CDR2 is SNEGSKA (reference sequence). The CDR3 length is 16 residues. This CDR3 is CSADPETSGGVGEQYF. As DNA, the CDR3 is TGCAGTGCTGACCCCGAGACTAGCGGGGGGGTCGGTGAGCAGTACTTC.

The chain is built from TRBV29-1 and TRBJ2-6, with TRBD2 identical over 8 bases. CDR1 and CDR2 (germline): SQVTM, ANQGSEA. This CDR3 has 16 amino acids. V was clipped by 4 bases and J by 1 base; unmatched bases: 6. The CDR3 here is CSVVFSGMSGANVLTF. CDR3 bases: TGCAGCGTTGTCTTTAGCGGGATGTCTGGGGCCAACGTCCTGACTTTC.

This clonotype was seen a handful of times. The chain couples TRBV3-1 to TRBJ2-7, with a weak D call TRBD2 (5 bases). Germline V gene data show CDR1 as LGHDT and CDR2 as YNNKEL (reference sequence). The CDR3 length is 15 residues. V was clipped by 0 bases and J by 0 bases, with 9 bases between them. CDR3 amino acids: CASSQEAVSSYEQYF. The CDR3 coding sequence is TGTGCCAGCAGCCAAGAAGCGGTGAGCTCCTACGAGCAGTACTTC.

The rearrangement links TRBV4-2 to TRBJ1-4, with a possible D match to TRBD1 (6 bases). The V and J ends lost 0 bases and 6 bases respectively, with 8 bases between them. The CDR3 covers 14 residues. The germline gives CDR1 LGHNA, CDR2 YNFKEQ. CDR3 residues: CASSQDRGDEKLFF. The CDR3 coding sequence is TGTGCCAGCAGCCAAGATAGGGGGGATGAAAAACTGTTTTTT.

The chain recombines TRBV20-1 with TRBJ2-7, with D possibly matching TRBD2 (6 bases). The V end lost 5 bases, the J end lost 2 bases, and 13 bases lay between the germline ends. From germline, CDR1 is DFQATT and CDR2 SNEGSKA (reference sequence). This CDR3 spans 13 amino acids. As DNA, the CDR3 is TGCAGTGCTGGAGGGGAGACAGCCTACGAGCAGTACTTC. This sequence encodes CSAGGETAYEQYF.

The chain uses TRBV6-5 and TRBJ2-7; TRBD1 matches 11 bases. Germline lookup yields CDR1 MNHEY and CDR2 SVGAGI. The length of the CDR3 is 14 residues. The V and J ends lost 5 bases and 6 bases, in that order; junction bases with no gene match: 6. For the CDR3, the DNA is TGTGCCAGCAGTGGACAGGGACAGGGGGGCGAGCAGTACTTC. This sequence encodes CASSGQGQGGEQYF.

The chain has TRBV10-3 and TRBJ2-1; 11 nucleotides agree with TRBD2. The CDR3 is made up of 16 amino acids. CDR1 and CDR2 from the germline V gene are ENHRY and SYGVKD. The J segment lost 1 base and the V segment lost 7 bases, leaving 6 bases of the junction unmatched. CDR3 loop: CAIKTGTSGSYNEQFF. CDR3 DNA sequence: TGTGCCATCAAGACCGGGACTAGCGGTTCCTACAATGAGCAGTTCTTC.

The chain links TRBV5-1 to TRBJ2-3, with a tentative D call TRBD2 (6 bases). Trimming pared 0 bases from V and 4 bases from J, leaving 15 bases between. The CDR3 has 16 residues. Germline CDR1 is SGHRS and CDR2 is YFSETQ. DNA of the CDR3: TGCGCCAGCAGCTTGGGGTTAGGTGGAGGGTCAGATACGCAGTATTTT. Translation gives CASSLGLGGGSDTQYF.

The chain couples TRBV13 to TRBJ2-2; 10 positions agree with TRBD2. Trimming cost V 7 bases and J 6 bases; bases outside gene matches: 11. This CDR3 comprises 16 residues. Germline V CDR1 and CDR2: PRHDT, FYEKMQ (reference sequence). The DNA for the CDR3 is TGTGCCAGCAACAACAGAGGAGCGGGGGGGCCCGGGGAGCTGTTTTTT. It specifies CASNNRGAGGPGELFF.

There are a few counts of this clonotype. The J gene is TRBJ2-3, the V gene TRBV4-2; a possible D gene is TRBD2 (6 bases). This CDR3 is 15 amino acids long. Trimming shortened V by 3 bases and J by 0 bases, and 10 bases separated the two germline ends. CDR1 is LGHNA and CDR2 is YNFKEQ in the germline V gene. The CDR3 here is CASSHQRASTDTQYF. In DNA form, the CDR3 reads TGTGCCAGCAGCCACCAGCGGGCAAGCACAGATACGCAGTATTTT.

This chain connects TRBV2 to TRBJ2-1; TRBD2 might be the D (6 bases). The CDR3 length is 15 residues. CDR1 is SNHLY, CDR2 FYNNEI, per germline. The V and J ends lost 2 bases and 5 bases respectively, with 13 bases between them. The CDR3 region is CASSERGGRNNEQFF. In DNA, the CDR3 is TGTGCCAGCAGTGAAAGGGGAGGTCGGAACAATGAGCAGTTCTTC.

This clonotype occurred once. V and J are TRBV10-3 and TRBJ1-6; maybe TRBD1 (5 bases). Germline CDR1 and CDR2: ENHRY and SYGVKD. V lost 8 bases and J 4 bases, leaving 9 bases between the germline ends. CDR3 length: 13 residues. CDR3 region: CAIGRQYNSPLHF. CDR3 coding DNA: TGTGCCATCGGGCGACAGTATAATTCACCCCTCCACTTT.

This clonotype has only a few counts. V and J are TRBV6-6 and TRBJ2-1; D not resolved. The CDR3 is made up of 17 amino acids. V lost 1 base and J 7 bases, leaving 20 bases between the germline ends. Per germline, CDR1 MNHNY and CDR2 SVGAGI (reference sequence). CDR3 coding DNA: TGTGCCAGCAGTTACTTGTCCCTAGGCCTGCCGCCGAATGAGCAGTTCTTC. Its protein product is CASSYLSLGLPPNEQFF.

Only a few counts were recorded for this clonotype. The chain uses TRBV12-3 or TRBV12-4 and TRBJ1-2; TRBD1 is a possible D gene (5 bases). The CDR3 totals 14 residues. V was pared by 5 bases and J by 4 bases, with 14 bases between. CDR3 coding DNA: TGTGCCAGCAGTCCCACCGGGGGTACCTATGGCTACACCTTC. This encodes CASSPTGGTYGYTF.

The chain combines TRBV12-3 or TRBV12-4 with TRBJ1-2; 8 nucleotides align to TRBD1. Trimming took 3 bases from V and 5 from J; bases not matched to a gene: 8. The CDR3 is made up of 15 amino acids. The CDR3 loop is CASSLGPQGGYGYTF. CDR3 DNA sequence: TGTGCCAGCAGTTTGGGACCACAGGGGGGGTATGGCTACACCTTC.

J is TRBJ2-1 and V is TRBV20-1; 10 bases are a match to TRBD1. Germline lookup yields CDR1 DFQATT and CDR2 SNEGSKA (reference sequence). The trim removed 1 base at V and 2 bases at J, leaving 5 bases unmatched. The CDR3 runs to 16 residues. The CDR3 DNA reads TGCAGTGCTAGAGGGGTGGGACAGGGGACCTACAATGAGCAGTTCTTC. Its translation: CSARGVGQGTYNEQFF.

The CDR3 loop reads CASSRPGLQVAEAFF. CDR3 bases: TGTGCCAGCAGCCGCCCGGGACTTCAAGTCGCTGAAGCTTTCTTT. The chain recombines TRBV6-5 with TRBJ1-1, with D possibly TRBD1 on 5 matching bases. V was pared by 6 bases and J by 6 bases, with 20 bases between. CDR3 length equals 15 residues. Germline CDR1 MNHEY, CDR2 SVGAGI.

V and J are TRBV14 and TRBJ2-1; D gene uncertain. The assigned J gene may be wrong: the sequence end matches TRBJ2-7 better. Germline-derived CDR1 and CDR2 are SGHDN and FVKESK. The CDR3 is made up of 15 amino acids. The CDR3 sequence: CASSHDSRTYNEQYF. In nucleotides, the CDR3 is TGTGCCAGCAGCCACGACTCGCGGACCTACAATGAGCAGTACTTC.